The T cell receptor (beta chain) under discussion was sequenced for a study of blood T cell repertoires in COVID-19. Original handling: Estimates of nucleated cell counts were drawn from the amplification of reference gene primers. The protocol was immunoSEQ multiplex PCR, while the TCRdb copy is restricted to in-frame clones and leaves out a portion. The V and J calls and the clone size are those of that table, but D and trimming were determined from the DNA. Of a few hundred thousand clones in the sample, roughly 80% are singletons; the top ten hold 2% to 2.5%. This clone has just one count. There are 16 residues in the CDR3. J was trimmed by 7 bases and V by 6 bases; bases with no gene match: 8. Germline values: CDR1 LNHDA, CDR2 SQIVND (reference sequence).

This TCR derives from a woman in her sixties with acute or convalescent COVID-19. V and J are TRBV19 and TRBJ2-2, with TRBD2 identical over 13 bases. The sequencing sample was made of peripheral blood. The CDR3 region is CASREGLAGAVGELFF. The CDR3 DNA reads as TGTGCCAGTAGAGAAGGACTAGCGGGGGCGGTCGGGGAGCTGTTTTTT. Filled out from reference TRBV19 and TRBJ2-2, the complete variable domain reads DGGITQSPKYLFRKEGQNVTLSCEQNLNHDAMYWYRQDPGQGLRLIYYSQIVNDFQKGDIAEGYSVSREKKESFPLTVTSAQKNPTAFYLCASREGLAGAVGELFFGEGSRLTVL.